The rows below give T cell receptor beta chains drawn from one sample of a study of cytomegalovirus exposure and HLA in healthy donors. The repertoire was sequenced with immunoSEQ multiplex PCR; TCRdb's copy has only in-frame clones and lacks some. The repertoire holds about 130,000 clones, with around 78% as singletons. The sequencing input was PBMCs. These receptors all stem from a woman in her thirties or forties in good health and CMV-seronegative. CDR3s include the opening cysteine and the closing phenylalanine or tryptophan. The order of the fields is V gene, J gene, D gene, CDR3 length, clone size, CDR3 protein, CDR3 DNA. The D gene is left open where the match is weak. Clone sizes are given selectively: once, few, many, or a class where the clone is expanded.

v_gene: TRBV10-1
j_gene: TRBJ2-5
d_gene: TRBD2
len: 16
abundance: .
CDR3aa: CASSERASGGQETQYF
CDR3nt: TGCGCCAGCAGTGAGCGGGCTAGCGGGGGCCAAGAGACCCAGTACTTC

v_gene: TRBV7-3
j_gene: TRBJ2-3
d_gene: TRBD2
len: 16
abundance: .
CDR3aa: CASSSGLAGGSDTQYF
CDR3nt: TGTGCCAGCAGCTCGGGACTAGCGGGAGGATCGGATACGCAGTATTTT

v_gene: TRBV10-2
j_gene: TRBJ2-7
d_gene: .
len: 14
abundance: few
CDR3aa: CASSERESAYEQYF
CDR3nt: TGCGCCAGCAGTGAGCGGGAGTCCGCCTACGAGCAGTACTTC

v_gene: TRBV5-1
j_gene: TRBJ1-1
d_gene: .
len: 15
abundance: .
CDR3aa: CASSLDGGYGTEAFF
CDR3nt: TGCGCCAGCAGCTTGGATGGGGGGTACGGCACTGAAGCTTTCTTT

v_gene: TRBV10-1
j_gene: TRBJ2-1
d_gene: .
len: 14
abundance: once
CDR3aa: CASRPGGEYNEQFF
CDR3nt: TGCGCCAGCAGGCCTGGGGGCGAGTACAATGAGCAGTTCTTC

v_gene: TRBV5-1
j_gene: TRBJ2-5
d_gene: TRBD2
len: 16
abundance: .
CDR3aa: CASSPGTSGLGETQYF
CDR3nt: TGCGCCAGCAGCCCAGGGACTAGCGGACTCGGGGAGACCCAGTACTTC

v_gene: TRBV6-5
j_gene: TRBJ2-3
d_gene: .
len: 13
abundance: few
CDR3aa: CASRKLRTDTQYF
CDR3nt: TGTGCCAGCAGAAAACTTAGAACAGATACGCAGTATTTT

v_gene: TRBV6-5
j_gene: TRBJ1-2
d_gene: TRBD1
len: 16
abundance: .
CDR3aa: CASSSRDRGTNYGYTF
CDR3nt: TGTGCCAGCAGTTCTAGGGACAGGGGTACCAACTATGGCTACACCTTC

v_gene: TRBV27
j_gene: TRBJ2-3
d_gene: TRBD2
len: 16
abundance: .
CDR3aa: CASSSRLAGNTDTQYF
CDR3nt: TGTGCCAGCAGTTCTAGACTAGCGGGGAACACAGATACGCAGTATTTT

v_gene: TRBV5-1
j_gene: TRBJ2-2
d_gene: .
len: 16
abundance: .
CDR3aa: CASSQTIPKNTGELFF
CDR3nt: TGCGCCAGCAGCCAGACAATCCCCAAGAACACCGGGGAGCTGTTTTTT

v_gene: TRBV27
j_gene: TRBJ1-5
d_gene: TRBD1
len: 16
abundance: .
CDR3aa: CASSSRQGSINQPQHF
CDR3nt: TGTGCCAGCAGTTCTAGACAGGGGAGTATCAATCAGCCCCAGCATTTT

v_gene: TRBV28
j_gene: TRBJ1-6
d_gene: TRBD1
len: 14
abundance: .
CDR3aa: CASTKDRGLAPLHF
CDR3nt: TGTGCCAGCACCAAAGACAGGGGGCTTGCACCCCTCCACTTT

v_gene: TRBV29-1
j_gene: TRBJ2-7
d_gene: TRBD1
len: 14
abundance: .
CDR3aa: CSVDPGQGSYEQYF
CDR3nt: TGCAGCGTCGATCCGGGACAGGGATCCTACGAGCAGTACTTC

v_gene: TRBV10-2
j_gene: TRBJ2-7
d_gene: TRBD1
len: 15
abundance: few
CDR3aa: CASRPGQGSSYEQYF
CDR3nt: TGCGCCAGCAGGCCCGGACAGGGGAGCTCCTACGAGCAGTACTTC

v_gene: TRBV19
j_gene: TRBJ2-7
d_gene: .
len: 12
abundance: .
CDR3aa: CASSFLASEQYF
CDR3nt: TGTGCCAGTAGTTTTCTCGCGAGCGAGCAGTACTTC

v_gene: TRBV11-3
j_gene: TRBJ2-3
d_gene: TRBD2
len: 16
abundance: .
CDR3aa: CASSEGSLADTDTQYF
CDR3nt: TGTGCCAGCTCCGAAGGGTCCCTAGCGGACACAGATACGCAGTATTTT

v_gene: TRBV18
j_gene: TRBJ1-2
d_gene: .
len: 14
abundance: .
CDR3aa: CASSPSGVNYGYTF
CDR3nt: TGTGCCAGCTCACCGTCAGGTGTTAACTATGGCTACACCTTC

v_gene: TRBV9
j_gene: TRBJ1-2
d_gene: .
len: 15
abundance: .
CDR3aa: CASSVGHRGNAGYTF
CDR3nt: TGTGCCAGCAGCGTAGGTCATAGGGGGAATGCTGGCTACACCTTC

v_gene: TRBV15
j_gene: TRBJ2-3
d_gene: .
len: 15
abundance: .
CDR3aa: CATSRVRGSTDTQYF
CDR3nt: TGTGCCACCAGCAGAGTCCGGGGTAGCACAGATACGCAGTATTTT

v_gene: TRBV28
j_gene: TRBJ1-2
d_gene: TRBD1
len: 14
abundance: .
CDR3aa: CASTGTGHNYGYTF
CDR3nt: TGTGCCAGCACCGGGACAGGACATAACTATGGCTACACCTTC

v_gene: TRBV6-6
j_gene: TRBJ1-1
d_gene: .
len: 14
abundance: .
CDR3aa: CASTYRAPGTEAFF
CDR3nt: TGTGCCAGCACCTACCGTGCCCCGGGGACTGAAGCTTTCTTT

v_gene: TRBV19
j_gene: TRBJ2-7
d_gene: .
len: 14
abundance: .
CDR3aa: CASSIEGGAYEQYF
CDR3nt: TGTGCCAGTAGTATAGAAGGAGGGGCCTACGAGCAGTACTTC

v_gene: TRBV5-1
j_gene: TRBJ2-7
d_gene: .
len: 16
abundance: .
CDR3aa: CASSLAVDSSSYEQYF
CDR3nt: TGCGCCAGCAGCTTGGCGGTCGACAGCTCCTCCTACGAGCAGTACTTC

v_gene: TRBV28
j_gene: TRBJ1-2
d_gene: .
len: 15
abundance: .
CDR3aa: CASSSATQGNYGYTF
CDR3nt: TGTGCCAGCAGTTCGGCGACCCAGGGTAACTATGGCTACACCTTC

v_gene: TRBV6-5
j_gene: TRBJ2-6
d_gene: .
len: 15
abundance: .
CDR3aa: CASKDGGPGANVLTF
CDR3nt: TGTGCCAGCAAAGACGGGGGGCCTGGGGCCAACGTCCTGACTTTC

v_gene: TRBV9
j_gene: TRBJ2-3
d_gene: TRBD2
len: 17
abundance: few
CDR3aa: CASSGRTSGGAIDTQYF
CDR3nt: TGTGCCAGCAGCGGACGGACTAGCGGGGGGGCCATCGATACGCAGTATTTT

v_gene: TRBV6-5
j_gene: TRBJ1-1
d_gene: .
len: 15
abundance: .
CDR3aa: CASSYSPGQGTEAFF
CDR3nt: TGTGCCAGCAGTTACTCCCCGGGTCAGGGCACTGAAGCTTTCTTT

v_gene: TRBV7-9
j_gene: TRBJ2-7
d_gene: .
len: 15
abundance: .
CDR3aa: CASSIAGGADYEQYF
CDR3nt: TGTGCCAGCAGCATAGCAGGAGGGGCGGACTACGAGCAGTACTTC

v_gene: TRBV7-3
j_gene: TRBJ2-7
d_gene: .
len: 13
abundance: .
CDR3aa: CASSLNQGHEQYF
CDR3nt: TGTGCCAGCAGCTTAAATCAGGGGCACGAGCAGTACTTC

v_gene: TRBV6-5
j_gene: TRBJ2-1
d_gene: .
len: 16
abundance: .
CDR3aa: CASSYSAGRSYNEQFF
CDR3nt: TGTGCCAGCAGTTACTCCGCGGGGCGGTCCTACAATGAGCAGTTCTTC

v_gene: TRBV11-3
j_gene: TRBJ2-7
d_gene: .
len: 14
abundance: .
CDR3aa: CASSPSDRSYEQYF
CDR3nt: TGTGCCAGCAGCCCCAGCGACAGATCCTACGAGCAGTACTTC

v_gene: TRBV7-6
j_gene: TRBJ1-1
d_gene: .
len: 14
abundance: few
CDR3aa: CASSFDRTNTEAFF
CDR3nt: TGTGCCAGCAGCTTTGACAGGACGAACACTGAAGCTTTCTTT

v_gene: TRBV5-1
j_gene: TRBJ2-5
d_gene: .
len: 15
abundance: .
CDR3aa: CASSSTLSGGETQYF
CDR3nt: TGCGCCAGCAGCTCAACGCTCTCGGGTGGAGAGACCCAGTACTTC

v_gene: TRBV19
j_gene: TRBJ1-4
d_gene: .
len: 14
abundance: .
CDR3aa: CASGLGQQGEKLFF
CDR3nt: TGTGCCAGTGGGCTGGGGCAGCAGGGTGAAAAACTGTTTTTT

v_gene: TRBV5-1
j_gene: TRBJ2-5
d_gene: TRBD1
len: 17
abundance: few
CDR3aa: CASSLQPKGQGSETQYF
CDR3nt: TGCGCCAGCAGCTTGCAACCAAAGGGACAGGGCTCAGAGACCCAGTACTTC

v_gene: TRBV9
j_gene: TRBJ2-7
d_gene: TRBD2
len: 14
abundance: few
CDR3aa: CASSLRGRQDEQYF
CDR3nt: TGTGCCAGCAGCCTTCGCGGGAGACAAGACGAGCAGTACTTC

v_gene: TRBV10-2
j_gene: TRBJ2-2
d_gene: TRBD2
len: 15
abundance: .
CDR3aa: CASSDGGVFTGELFF
CDR3nt: TGCGCCAGCAGTGACGGGGGGGTATTTACCGGGGAGCTGTTTTTT

v_gene: TRBV10-2
j_gene: TRBJ2-7
d_gene: .
len: 15
abundance: .
CDR3aa: CASSKQGGNSYEQYF
CDR3nt: TGCGCCAGCAGCAAACAGGGGGGGAACTCCTACGAGCAGTACTTC

v_gene: TRBV4-2
j_gene: TRBJ2-2
d_gene: TRBD2
len: 18
abundance: .
CDR3aa: CASSQVGSSGRQYGELFF
CDR3nt: TGTGCCAGCAGCCAAGTTGGGTCTAGCGGTAGGCAGTACGGGGAGCTGTTTTTT

v_gene: TRBV2
j_gene: TRBJ1-4
d_gene: .
len: 13
abundance: .
CDR3aa: CASSGGFNEKLFF
CDR3nt: TGTGCCAGCAGTGGAGGTTTTAATGAAAAACTGTTTTTT

v_gene: TRBV7-9
j_gene: TRBJ1-5
d_gene: .
len: 15
abundance: .
CDR3aa: CASSPGAGADQPQHF
CDR3nt: TGTGCCAGCAGCCCAGGAGCAGGGGCGGATCAGCCCCAGCATTTT

v_gene: TRBV30
j_gene: TRBJ1-1
d_gene: .
len: 11
abundance: .
CDR3aa: CAWIGGGGAFF
CDR3nt: TGTGCCTGGATTGGGGGAGGGGGAGCTTTCTTT

v_gene: TRBV5-1
j_gene: TRBJ1-6
d_gene: .
len: 14
abundance: .
CDR3aa: CASSLGRVNSPLHF
CDR3nt: TGCGCCAGCAGCTTAGGCAGGGTCAATTCACCCCTCCACTTT

v_gene: TRBV2
j_gene: TRBJ2-1
d_gene: .
len: 15
abundance: once
CDR3aa: CASRQTAITYNEQFF
CDR3nt: TGTGCCAGCAGGCAGACAGCCATAACCTACAATGAGCAGTTCTTC

v_gene: TRBV5-6
j_gene: TRBJ1-2
d_gene: .
len: 14
abundance: .
CDR3aa: CASSLTGSFYGYTF
CDR3nt: TGTGCCAGCAGCTTAACAGGGAGCTTCTATGGCTACACCTTC

v_gene: TRBV5-5
j_gene: TRBJ2-5
d_gene: TRBD1
len: 15
abundance: few
CDR3aa: CASSLTGQGTETQYF
CDR3nt: TGTGCCAGCAGCTTAACAGGACAGGGAACCGAGACCCAGTACTTC